Listed below are T cell receptor beta chains from one sample, sequenced in a study of regulatory T cells in long-lasting Graves disease. TCRdb recomputed calls from the multiplex PCR reads with MiXCR, one row per CDR3 protein. The table has 680,000 or so distinct CDR3 sequences, about 16% seen once. These data also formed part of another study, on T cells in Graves' hyperthyroidism and ophthalmopathy.

This specimen was peripheral blood mononuclear cells (PBMCs), taken at new diagnosis, from a patient treated with antithyroid drugs. The origin of the receptors is a woman in her twenties or thirties with Graves disease. Both conserved end residues are part of each CDR3. Each record gives: V gene, J gene, CDR3 protein.

V: TRBV7-9; J: TRBJ2-3; CDR3: CASKNTDTQYF
V: TRBV20-1; J: TRBJ1-2; CDR3: CSSLWRGNYGYTF
V: TRBV28; J: TRBJ2-5; CDR3: CASSPLSSGIQETQYF
V: TRBV30; J: TRBJ1-5; CDR3: CAWSVGSNQPQHF
V: TRBV5-1; J: TRBJ2-2; CDR3: CASSSWGAVGTGELFF
V: TRBV18; J: TRBJ2-1; CDR3: CASSVTQSSYNEQFF
V: TRBV9; J: TRBJ2-2; CDR3: CASSVDRGGELFF
V: TRBV7-2; J: TRBJ1-5; CDR3: CASSFGRWPQHF
V: TRBV28; J: TRBJ1-4; CDR3: CASHGGPNEKLFF
V: TRBV27; J: TRBJ1-2; CDR3: CASSLWEGSYGYTF
V: TRBV5-1; J: TRBJ2-7; CDR3: CASSLGAGQYEQYF
V: TRBV5-1; J: TRBJ2-6; CDR3: CASSSRQGGANVLTF
V: TRBV28; J: TRBJ1-2; CDR3: CASSPDGRPGGYGYTF
V: TRBV30; J: TRBJ2-2; CDR3: CARNRGPAPGELFF
V: TRBV28; J: TRBJ1-2; CDR3: CASSLRSVYGYTF
V: TRBV28; J: TRBJ2-1; CDR3: CASFPDAGQGDNEQFF
V: TRBV11-2; J: TRBJ1-2; CDR3: CASSLNWQERGGYTF
V: TRBV29-1; J: TRBJ2-5; CDR3: CSVERLAGGETQYF
V: TRBV4-1; J: TRBJ2-5; CDR3: CASSQDQGGGRKTQYF
V: TRBV30; J: TRBJ2-3; CDR3: CAWSQRSKDTQYF
V: TRBV29-1; J: TRBJ2-3; CDR3: CSVDGSRGPGADTQYF